This TCR beta chain was recovered during a study of tumor-infiltrating lymphocytes in oesophageal squamous cell carcinoma. Germline-derived CDR1 and CDR2 are SGHTA and FQGNSA. Trimming left V 2 bases short and J 5 bases short, with 23 bases between. This CDR3 is 18 amino acids long. Using its own MiXCR run on the PCR reads, TCRdb lists one record per CDR3 protein. The data hold more than 9,000 distinct CDR3 sequences, with roughly half observed a single time. Source material: esophageal tumor tissue. The chain employs TRBV7-2 and TRBJ2-3, with a tentative D call TRBD1 (6 bases). The source is a male donor with esophageal squamous cell carcinoma. This CDR3 reads CASSLRSPGQGIIDTQYF. Written as DNA, the CDR3 is TGTGCCAGCAGCTTAAGGTCCCCGGGGCAGGGGATAATAGATACGCAGTATTTT.